A selection of T cell receptor beta chains follows, all from one sample in a study of tumor-infiltrating lymphocytes in oesophageal squamous cell carcinoma. TCRdb re-called the PCR reads through MiXCR, storing one row per CDR3 protein. The sample gives roughly 20,000 distinct CDR3 sequences, around 43% of which show up once; about 17% is in the top ten. The sequencing input was normal esophageal tissue next to the tumor. The origin of the receptors is a female donor with esophageal squamous cell carcinoma. The CDR3 runs from the conserved cysteine through the conserved F or W. The D gene is left open where the match is weak. Clone size is shown for a subset of rows, as once, few, many or a class of expanded clone.

D gene	V gene	J gene	clone size	CDR3 protein	CDR3 DNA
.	TRBV12-3/TRBV12-4	TRBJ2-5	once	CASSFRGQGWETQYF	TGTGCCAGCAGTTTTCGTGGGCAGGGATGGGAGACCCAGTACTTC
.	TRBV7-2	TRBJ2-5	few	CASSLVHRGGETQYF	TGTGCCAGCAGCTTAGTTCACAGGGGGGGAGAGACCCAGTACTTC
TRBD1	TRBV7-2	TRBJ2-5	few	CASSLATGFQETQYF	TGTGCCAGCAGCTTAGCGACAGGGTTCCAAGAGACCCAGTACTTC
.	TRBV6-1	TRBJ2-7	few	CASSEQGNLYEQYF	TGTGCCAGCAGTGAACAGGGTAACTTATACGAGCAGTACTTC
.	TRBV6-2/TRBV6-3	TRBJ2-6	.	CASRRSLSGANVLTF	TGTGCCAGCAGACGGAGCCTCTCTGGGGCCAACGTCCTGACTTTC
.	TRBV6-4	TRBJ2-2	.	CASLTGNTGELFF	TGTGCCAGCCTAACAGGGAACACCGGGGAGCTGTTTTTT
TRBD2	TRBV7-2	TRBJ2-7	.	CASSWGGGRTSGYEQYF	TGTGCCAGCAGCTGGGGAGGGGGAAGGACTAGCGGATACGAGCAGTACTTC
.	TRBV5-6	TRBJ2-3	once	CASSDGDFLGPDTQYF	TGTGCCAGCAGCGACGGGGACTTCTTGGGTCCAGATACGCAGTATTTT
TRBD1	TRBV5-4	TRBJ2-2	many	CASSSDLLTGPNTGELFF	TGTGCCAGCAGCTCGGACCTACTGACAGGGCCCAACACCGGGGAGCTGTTTTTT
TRBD2	TRBV28	TRBJ2-5	once	CASSLAGSTGETQYF	TGTGCCAGCAGTCTAGCGGGATCTACGGGTGAGACCCAGTACTTC
.	TRBV5-1	TRBJ1-4	many	CASSLMAGDGEKLFF	TGCGCCAGCAGCTTGATGGCTGGGGACGGTGAAAAACTGTTTTTT
.	TRBV7-6	TRBJ2-7	.	CASSFSGRSYNEQYF	TGTGCCAGCAGCTTTAGCGGCCGCTCCTACAATGAGCAGTACTTC
.	TRBV7-9	TRBJ2-3	few	CASSLAGGSTDTQYF	TGTGCCAGCAGCTTAGCGGGAGGAAGTACAGATACGCAGTATTTT
TRBD1	TRBV7-2	TRBJ2-7	many	CASSLNRGPYEQYF	TGTGCCAGCAGCTTAAACAGGGGCCCCTACGAGCAGTACTTC
.	TRBV5-4	TRBJ2-1	many	CASSLSGHVISYNEQFF	TGTGCCAGCAGCTTATCCGGGCACGTTATCTCCTACAATGAGCAGTTCTTC
.	TRBV7-8	TRBJ2-1	.	CASSLEGKSYEQFF	TGTGCCAGCAGCTTAGAGGGCAAGTCCTACGAGCAGTTCTTC
TRBD1	TRBV20-1	TRBJ2-7	.	CSAEDRTVTYEQYF	TGCAGTGCTGAGGACAGGACTGTAACCTACGAGCAGTACTTC
TRBD1	TRBV7-2	TRBJ2-5	.	CASSPGQTQETQYF	TGTGCCAGCAGCCCGGGACAGACCCAAGAGACCCAGTACTTC
TRBD1	TRBV7-6	TRBJ2-7	.	CASSPTGGYEQYF	TGTGCCAGCAGCCCTACAGGGGGCTACGAGCAGTACTTC
.	TRBV24-1	TRBJ2-5	many	CATAYEGYNEQYF	TGTGCCACTGCTTATGAGGGATACAATGAGCAGTACTTC
TRBD2	TRBV11-3	TRBJ2-2	.	CASSLSGDTGELFF	TGTGCCAGCAGCCTTAGCGGGGATACCGGGGAGCTGTTTTTT
TRBD2	TRBV20-1	TRBJ2-7	many	CSAPREEVHEQYF	TGCAGCGCCCCTCGGGAGGAAGTCCACGAGCAGTACTTC
.	TRBV2	TRBJ2-2	many	CASRGALGELFF	TGTGCCAGCAGGGGGGCTCTCGGGGAGCTGTTTTTT
.	TRBV7-3	TRBJ2-2	.	CASSFTQNTGELFF	TGTGCCAGCAGCTTCACACAGAACACCGGGGAGCTGTTTTTT
.	TRBV7-9	TRBJ2-7	few	CASTGGDSYEQYF	TGTGCCAGCACGGGCGGAGACTCCTACGAGCAGTACTTC
TRBD2	TRBV5-4	TRBJ2-5	many	CASSSRGGMETQYF	TGTGCCAGCAGCTCTCGGGGAGGGATGGAGACCCAGTACTTC
TRBD1	TRBV5-6	TRBJ2-3	.	CASSFLQGSTQYF	TGTGCCAGCAGCTTTTTACAGGGGTCTACGCAGTATTTT
.	TRBV6-9	TRBJ2-7	.	CASKASWGSYNEQYF	TGTGCCAGCAAAGCGTCTTGGGGCTCCTACAATGAGCAGTACTTC
TRBD2	TRBV7-3	TRBJ2-1	.	CASSLLGQSTSGGSYNEQFF	TGTGCCAGCAGCCTCCTCGGTCAGTCCACTAGCGGGGGCTCCTACAATGAGCAGTTCTTC